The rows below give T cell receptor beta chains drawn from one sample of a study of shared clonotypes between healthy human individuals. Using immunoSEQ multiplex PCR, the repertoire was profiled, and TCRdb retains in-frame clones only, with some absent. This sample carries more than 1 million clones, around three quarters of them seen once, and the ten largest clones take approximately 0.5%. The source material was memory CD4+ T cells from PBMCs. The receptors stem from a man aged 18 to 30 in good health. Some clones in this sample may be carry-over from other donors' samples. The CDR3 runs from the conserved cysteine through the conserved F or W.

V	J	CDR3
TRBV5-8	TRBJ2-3	CASSTGLAGGYTDTQYF
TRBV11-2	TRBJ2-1	CASSPVTGGLVNEQFF
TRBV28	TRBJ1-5	CASSSATWKDSNQPQHF
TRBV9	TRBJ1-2	CASSVVETVGYTF
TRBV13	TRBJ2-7	CASRTAGYSYEQYF
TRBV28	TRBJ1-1	CASSLETVNTEAFF
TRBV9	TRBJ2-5	CASSATSGTFETQYF
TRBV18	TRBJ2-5	CASSLRTGIGETQYF
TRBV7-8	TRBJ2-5	CASSLEGWAETQYF
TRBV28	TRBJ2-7	CASSSPGQGPPYEQYF
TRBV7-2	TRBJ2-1	CASSYRPLLAGGHDEQFF
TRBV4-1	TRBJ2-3	CASGPKREVADTQYF
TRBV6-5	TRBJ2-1	CASRRTFPSNEQFF
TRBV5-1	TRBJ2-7	CASSSQTGAYEQYF
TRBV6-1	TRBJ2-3	CASSYNPREDTQYF
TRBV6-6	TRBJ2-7	CASNRQQGNYEQYF
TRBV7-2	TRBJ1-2	CASSSRQGDYGYTF
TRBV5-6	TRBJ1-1	CASSPDPGPKPPRF
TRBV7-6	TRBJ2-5	CASSAHRDRVSETQYF
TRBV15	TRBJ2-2	CATSPRRGERELFF
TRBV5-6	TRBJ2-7	CASSVEGQRSYEQYF
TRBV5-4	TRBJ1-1	CASSPTPQGEAFF
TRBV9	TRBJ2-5	CASSVSISGNNQETQYF
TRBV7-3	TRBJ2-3	CASSLSTGTDTQYF
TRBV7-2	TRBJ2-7	CASSGRAGGYEQYF
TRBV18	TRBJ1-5	CASSADRSQPQHF
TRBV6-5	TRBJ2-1	CATRGGSYNEQFF
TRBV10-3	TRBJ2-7	CAISNLRDSSYEQYF
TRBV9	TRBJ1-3	CASSVGGPTSGNTIYF
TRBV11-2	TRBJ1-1	CASSPRGGRLNTEAFF
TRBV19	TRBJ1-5	CASSIVGRGRNQPQHF
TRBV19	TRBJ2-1	CASSIEGVPEQFF
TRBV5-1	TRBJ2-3	CASSSSGGTDTQYF
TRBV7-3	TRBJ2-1	CASSPMGLSLDEQFF
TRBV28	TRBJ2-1	CASSYWDSNEQFF
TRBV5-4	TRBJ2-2	CASSPRQGVNTGELFF
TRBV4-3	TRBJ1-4	CASSQDTGEKLFF
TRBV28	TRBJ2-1	CASSLSAGVGYNEQFF
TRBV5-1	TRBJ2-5	CASSLAGTGEEVVPQYF
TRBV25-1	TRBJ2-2	CASSEWTDTGELFF
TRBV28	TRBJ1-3	CASRTGSGNTIYF
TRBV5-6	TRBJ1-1	CASSFYLNTEAFF